Listed below are T cell receptor beta chains from one sample, sequenced in a study of T cells in Graves' hyperthyroidism and ophthalmopathy. TCRdb processed the multiplex PCR reads anew with MiXCR; each CDR3 protein has one entry. The repertoire holds some 740,000 distinct CDR3 sequences, with 12% to 15% as singletons. Sequencing input: blood. These receptors were collected from a woman younger than 35 with Graves' hyperthyroidism. Both conserved end residues are part of each CDR3. Each record gives: D gene, clone size, J gene, V gene, CDR3 DNA, CDR3 protein. A D gene is named only where the DNA matches it firmly. Clone size is given for some rows only: seen once, a few or many times, or a class if the clone is expanded.

d_gene: .; abundance: many; j_gene: TRBJ2-7; v_gene: TRBV30; CDR3nt: TGTGCCTGGAGTCTATGGGACGAGCAGTACTTC; CDR3aa: CAWSLWDEQYF
d_gene: .; abundance: few; j_gene: TRBJ2-1; v_gene: TRBV12-3/TRBV12-4; CDR3nt: TGTGCCAGCAGTAATAACAGACAAGGGGAGCAGTTCTTC; CDR3aa: CASSNNRQGEQFF
d_gene: .; abundance: .; j_gene: TRBJ1-5; v_gene: TRBV20-1; CDR3nt: TGCAGTGCTAGCCCCCCGCAGGGCCGATCAGCCCAGCATTTT; CDR3aa: CSASPPQGRSAQHF
d_gene: TRBD2; abundance: few; j_gene: TRBJ2-5; v_gene: TRBV20-1; CDR3nt: TGCAGTGCTACCGGGACTAGCGGGAGGGTTGTGGAGACCCAGTACTTC; CDR3aa: CSATGTSGRVVETQYF
d_gene: .; abundance: few; j_gene: TRBJ2-7; v_gene: TRBV19; CDR3nt: TGTGCCAGTAGTATGGTTCCAGGGACCTACGAGCAGTACTTC; CDR3aa: CASSMVPGTYEQYF
d_gene: .; abundance: .; j_gene: TRBJ2-1; v_gene: TRBV7-9; CDR3nt: TGTGCCAGCAGCCCCACCCCTAGGACGGAGGGCTACAATGAGCAGTTCTTC; CDR3aa: CASSPTPRTEGYNEQFF
d_gene: .; abundance: many; j_gene: TRBJ1-6; v_gene: TRBV3-1; CDR3nt: TGTGCCAGCAGCCCATCCTTGCGGAATCCCATTCGGAAGGTCAATTCACCCCTCCACTTT; CDR3aa: CASSPSLRNPIRKVNSPLHF
d_gene: TRBD2; abundance: many; j_gene: TRBJ2-1; v_gene: TRBV3-1; CDR3nt: TGTGCCAGCAGCCGAGGACTAGCGGGATATGAGCAGTTCTTC; CDR3aa: CASSRGLAGYEQFF
d_gene: TRBD1; abundance: few; j_gene: TRBJ2-3; v_gene: TRBV7-2; CDR3nt: TGTGCCAGCAGCCTCCAACCCAGGGGGCGGGGAGATACGCAGTATTTT; CDR3aa: CASSLQPRGRGDTQYF
d_gene: TRBD1; abundance: .; j_gene: TRBJ2-7; v_gene: TRBV9; CDR3nt: TGTGCCAGCAGCGATGGCAGGGGGTCCTACGAGCAGTACTTC; CDR3aa: CASSDGRGSYEQYF
d_gene: .; abundance: many; j_gene: TRBJ2-7; v_gene: TRBV29-1; CDR3nt: TGCAGCGTTACACCGGGACCGGTTTCCTACGAGCAGTACTTC; CDR3aa: CSVTPGPVSYEQYF
d_gene: TRBD1; abundance: .; j_gene: TRBJ2-2; v_gene: TRBV20-1; CDR3nt: TGCAGTGCTGCTGGGACAGCGAACACCGGGGAGCTGTTTTTT; CDR3aa: CSAAGTANTGELFF
d_gene: .; abundance: many; j_gene: TRBJ2-1; v_gene: TRBV28; CDR3nt: TGTGCCAGCAGTCCACCCCGACAGGCGAATGAGCAGTTCTTC; CDR3aa: CASSPPRQANEQFF
d_gene: .; abundance: many; j_gene: TRBJ2-1; v_gene: TRBV28; CDR3nt: TGTGCCAGCAGTTTCCAACGGGAGCTTGATGAGCAGTTCTTC; CDR3aa: CASSFQRELDEQFF
d_gene: TRBD2; abundance: once; j_gene: TRBJ2-1; v_gene: TRBV30; CDR3nt: TGTGCCTGGAACATACTAGCGGGTTACAATGAGCAGTTCTTC; CDR3aa: CAWNILAGYNEQFF
d_gene: TRBD2; abundance: .; j_gene: TRBJ2-1; v_gene: TRBV6-5; CDR3nt: TGTGCCAGCAGTTACGGGACTAGCGGGAGGAGGCAGTTCTTC; CDR3aa: CASSYGTSGRRQFF
d_gene: .; abundance: many; j_gene: TRBJ2-7; v_gene: TRBV12-3/TRBV12-4; CDR3nt: TGTGCCAGCAGCCACGGGGGCAACTCCTACGAGCAGTACTTC; CDR3aa: CASSHGGNSYEQYF
d_gene: .; abundance: once; j_gene: TRBJ2-5; v_gene: TRBV27; CDR3nt: TGTGCCAGCAGTTTCGACAGGACGGAGACCCAGTACTTC; CDR3aa: CASSFDRTETQYF
d_gene: TRBD2; abundance: .; j_gene: TRBJ2-4; v_gene: TRBV2; CDR3nt: TGTGCCAGCTCCCTTAGGACTAGCGGTAAAAACATTCAGTACTTC; CDR3aa: CASSLRTSGKNIQYF
d_gene: .; abundance: .; j_gene: TRBJ2-7; v_gene: TRBV6-1; CDR3nt: TGTGCCAGCAGAGTTCATAGCCGTACTAGGACCTACGAGCAGTACTTC; CDR3aa: CASRVHSRTRTYEQYF
d_gene: TRBD1; abundance: few; j_gene: TRBJ1-4; v_gene: TRBV5-6; CDR3nt: TGTGCCAGCAGCTTGAACAGGGGGCAAAATGAAAAACTGTTTTTT; CDR3aa: CASSLNRGQNEKLFF
d_gene: TRBD2; abundance: .; j_gene: TRBJ2-3; v_gene: TRBV7-2; CDR3nt: TGTGCCAGCAGCTCCTACCTAGCGGGAGCTGCAGATACGCAGTATTTT; CDR3aa: CASSSYLAGAADTQYF
d_gene: .; abundance: .; j_gene: TRBJ2-7; v_gene: TRBV4-1; CDR3nt: TGCGCCAGCAGCCAGTTTCGGGGAACCTACGAGCAGTACTTC; CDR3aa: CASSQFRGTYEQYF
d_gene: .; abundance: once; j_gene: TRBJ2-1; v_gene: TRBV6-6; CDR3nt: TGTGCCAGCAGTTACCTCGGCGGCTATGAGCAGTTCTTC; CDR3aa: CASSYLGGYEQFF
d_gene: .; abundance: .; j_gene: TRBJ1-2; v_gene: TRBV11-2; CDR3nt: TGTGCCAGCAGCCGGAGGCCAGGGGAAGGCGATGGCTACACCTTC; CDR3aa: CASSRRPGEGDGYTF
d_gene: .; abundance: .; j_gene: TRBJ1-3; v_gene: TRBV5-5; CDR3nt: TGTGCCAGCAGCGGCGGCGGGTTGAGGGGAAACACCATATATTTT; CDR3aa: CASSGGGLRGNTIYF
d_gene: .; abundance: .; j_gene: TRBJ1-5; v_gene: TRBV4-3; CDR3nt: TGCGCCAGCAGCCAAGAACGGGCCGATGGTCAGCCCCAGCATTTT; CDR3aa: CASSQERADGQPQHF
d_gene: .; abundance: many; j_gene: TRBJ1-5; v_gene: TRBV6-1; CDR3nt: TGTGCCAGCAGTGAAATTTGTCGCCTGAGTGGCAATCAGCCCCAGCATTTT; CDR3aa: CASSEICRLSGNQPQHF